The source of this T cell receptor beta chain is a study (dated by TCRdb to the mid-2010s). The germline V gene (reference sequence) provides CDR1 DFQATT and CDR2 SNEGSKA. At the junction V is shortened by 1 base and J by 8 bases, with 9 bases in between. The CDR3 has 13 amino acids, counting the end cysteine and phenylalanine. Only the CDR3 portion is preserved as DNA: 39 bases, with reading frame beginning at the first base. Note on this clonotype: Which antigen it targets is not known. No much larger clonotype is one base removed from it; base qualities were not supplied.

Library construction relied on RT-PCR. The sample was run on an Illumina MiSeq. TCRdb's own reprocessing of the public reads used fastp at Q25 and MiXCR and kept productive beta chains. Entries that share a CDR3 protein sequence are merged under the most common genes and DNA. Within this sample are hundreds of thousands of distinct CDR3 sequences, with approximately 15% of them counted one time only. 3% to 4.5% of the sample belongs to the ten largest clones. The V gene is TRBV20-1 and the J gene is TRBJ1-6; the D gene lacks a confident call. Sequenced: memory CD4+ T cells from blood. The sequence was obtained from a female donor in good health, serving as a healthy control. The CDR3 protein: CSARAGWDSPLHF. The DNA sequence is TGCAGTGCTAGAGCGGGATGGGATTCACCCCTCCACTTT.